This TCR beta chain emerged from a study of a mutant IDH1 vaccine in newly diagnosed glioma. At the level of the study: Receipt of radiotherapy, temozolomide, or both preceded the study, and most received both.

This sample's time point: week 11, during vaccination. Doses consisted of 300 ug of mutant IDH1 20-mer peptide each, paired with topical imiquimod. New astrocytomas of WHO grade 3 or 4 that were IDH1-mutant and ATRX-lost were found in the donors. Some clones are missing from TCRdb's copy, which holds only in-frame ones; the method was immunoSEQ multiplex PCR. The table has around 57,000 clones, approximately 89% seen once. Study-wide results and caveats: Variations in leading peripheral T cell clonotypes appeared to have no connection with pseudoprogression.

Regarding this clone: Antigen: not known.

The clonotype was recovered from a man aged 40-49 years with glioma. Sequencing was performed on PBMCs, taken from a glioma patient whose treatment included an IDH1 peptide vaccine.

The CDR3 DNA reads as TGCGCCAGCAGCGACTCCCAGGGTTGGGTCTACAATGAGCAGTTCTTC. Translated: CASSDSQGWVYNEQFF. The J gene is TRBJ2-1, the V gene TRBV10-1, with a possible D match to TRBD1 (5 bases). The V gene's germline CDR1 is WNHNN and CDR2 SYGVQD (reference sequence). Trimming cost V 6 bases and J 3 bases, with 18 bases left between them. The CDR3 is 16 amino acids.